This T cell receptor (beta chain) was profiled in a study of OX40 agonist ivuxolimab in advanced cancers. Overall study context: Dose-escalation patients were diagnosed with hepatocellular carcinoma, melanoma, renal cell cancer or head and neck cancer.

Produced via immunoSEQ multiplex PCR; TCRdb's table is partial and in-frame only. The table records some 44,000 clones, around 85% of them present only once. The study's findings and limits: Expanded clones belonging to CD8+ T cells outnumbered, on average, those of CD4+. Researchers did not establish what antigens the expanded peripheral T cells target.

As for this clone: Antigen unknown.

The ends were cut back, 4 bases at V and 5 bases at J, with 13 bases in the middle. The length of the CDR3 is 13 residues. Germline loops: CDR1 SGHNT, CDR2 YYREEE (reference sequence). The cohort excluded patients with autoimmune disease history or systemic immunosuppression. The TCR originated in an adult with an advanced solid tumor such as melanoma, head and neck, liver or kidney cancer. The sample was CD4+ or CD8+ T cells sorted from blood, taken in a trial of the OX40 agonist ivuxolimab. This chain connects TRBV5-4 to TRBJ2-7; D unresolved. The CDR3 loop reads CASSDSWSDEQYF. In DNA form, the CDR3 reads TGTGCCAGCAGCGATTCTTGGAGTGACGAGCAGTACTTC.